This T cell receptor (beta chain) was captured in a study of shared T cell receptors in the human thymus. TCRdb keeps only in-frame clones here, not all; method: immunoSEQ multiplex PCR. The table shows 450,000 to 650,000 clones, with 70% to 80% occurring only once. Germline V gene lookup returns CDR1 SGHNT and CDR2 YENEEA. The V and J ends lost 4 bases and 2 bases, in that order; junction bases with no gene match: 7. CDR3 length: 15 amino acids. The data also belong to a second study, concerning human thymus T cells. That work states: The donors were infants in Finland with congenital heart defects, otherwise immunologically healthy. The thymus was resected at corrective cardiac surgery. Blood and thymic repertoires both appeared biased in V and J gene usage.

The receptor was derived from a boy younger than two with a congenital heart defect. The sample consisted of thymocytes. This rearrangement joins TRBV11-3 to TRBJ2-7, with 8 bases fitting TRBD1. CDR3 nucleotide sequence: TGTGCCAGCAGCTCGGACAGGGAAGGCCCCTACGAGCAGTACTTC. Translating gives CASSSDREGPYEQYF.